A single sample gave rise to the 7 T cell receptor beta chains below, sequenced in a study of blood T cell repertoires in COVID-19. Generated by immunoSEQ multiplex PCR, the TCRdb table keeps only in-frame clones and is missing some. The repertoire holds about 210,000 clones, with around 80% as singletons. Material: peripheral blood. The receptors stem from a woman aged 70-85 years with acute or convalescent COVID-19.

The table lists this clone with a few counts. The chain couples TRBV5-4 to TRBJ1-2, with D possibly being TRBD1 (6 bases). Germline V lookup: CDR1 SGHNT, CDR2 YYREEE (reference sequence). The CDR3 sequence is 14 residues long. Deletions cut 6 bases from V and 8 bases from J, with 20 bases between. DNA of the CDR3: TGTGCCAGCATCCCCCGGGGGGCATTAGAAGGCTACACCTTC. Translating it yields CASIPRGALEGYTF.

The gene calls are TRBV15 and TRBJ1-6; unclear D gene. Germline V lookup: CDR1 LNHNV, CDR2 YYDKDF (reference sequence). This CDR3 has 15 residues. Trimming cost V 0 bases and J 8 bases, with 11 bases left between them. CDR3 in amino acids: CATSRDGPLDSPLHF. In DNA, the CDR3 is TGTGCCACCAGCAGAGATGGGCCTCTGGATTCACCCCTCCACTTT.

The chain links TRBV6-5 to TRBJ2-7, with 7 bases identical to TRBD2. Trimming at V came to 7 bases and at J to 2 bases, leaving 8 bases not matched to a gene. Germline V lookup: CDR1 MNHEY, CDR2 SVGAGI. The CDR3 length is 14 residues. The CDR3 coding sequence is TGTGCCAGCATCGGTCGGGGAGGGACCTACGAGCAGTACTTC. This translates into CASIGRGGTYEQYF.

V is TRBV6-5 and J is TRBJ2-1; 10 bases fit TRBD2. Per the germline V gene, CDR1 is MNHEY and CDR2 is SVGAGI. Trimming cost V 4 bases and J 3 bases; bases outside gene matches: 6. The CDR3 sequence is 16 residues long. CDR3 coding DNA: TGTGCCAGCAGTTTAGCGGGGGGCCCAATCTACAATGAGCAGTTCTTC. It encodes CASSLAGGPIYNEQFF.

This clone has at least ten counts. This chain joins TRBV6-5 and TRBJ2-7; D might be TRBD2 (6 bases). V shed 6 bases and J shed 0 bases, with 12 bases lying between them. The CDR3 sequence is 14 residues long. Per the germline V gene, CDR1 is MNHEY and CDR2 is SVGAGI. The CDR3 sequence: CASRGTYSSYEQYV. In DNA form, the CDR3 reads TGTGCCAGCAGGGGGACTTATAGCTCCTACGAGCAGTACGTC.

This clone was picked up a small number of times. This chain links TRBV29-1 with TRBJ2-7; D is perhaps TRBD1 (5 bases). CDR1 and CDR2 (germline): SQVTM, ANQGSEA. V was cut by 6 bases and J by 3 bases, with 18 bases left in between. The CDR3 extends over 14 amino acids. Written as DNA, the CDR3 is TGCAGCGTAGACAGACAGAGCTCCTACTACGAGCAGTACTTC. Translated: CSVDRQSSYYEQYF.

This rearrangement joins TRBV19 to TRBJ2-7; TRBD2 matches at 12 bases. The V and J ends lost 5 bases and 7 bases, in that order; junction bases with no gene match: 9. CDR1 and CDR2 from the germline V gene are LNHDA and SQIVND (reference sequence). This CDR3 is 15 amino acids long. Here the CDR3 DNA reads TGTGCCAGTAGTCGACCGGGACTAGCGGGCCAGGAGCAGTACTTC. Translating gives CASSRPGLAGQEQYF.